This paragraph reports one T cell receptor (beta chain). Its antigen is still unknown. The sample originates from a study of monozygotic twins with inflammatory bowel disease. Each of the TCR libraries took about 3,500 ng of total RNA. TCRdb reprocessed the 5' RACE reads and reports one entry per CDR3 protein, with no DNA. Here the sample table reports around 190,000 distinct CDR3 sequences. Study findings and constraints: The study supported no single strong signal or clonotype linked to IBD. The sharing of clonotypes with others was lower in IBD patients than in healthy twins, especially with disease activity. Immunosuppressive treatment differences may have increased patient repertoire variability.

The CDR3 sequence is 14 residues long. Per germline, CDR1 MNHEY and CDR2 SMNVEV (reference sequence). The sequencing sample was made of blood. This clonotype was obtained from a human donor with ulcerative colitis or Crohn's disease, or a healthy co-twin of an affected twin (not recorded which). The rearrangement uses TRBV27 and TRBJ2-3; TCRdb calls TRBD1, which cannot be checked without DNA. The CDR3 sequence: CASRRDRGQDTQYF.